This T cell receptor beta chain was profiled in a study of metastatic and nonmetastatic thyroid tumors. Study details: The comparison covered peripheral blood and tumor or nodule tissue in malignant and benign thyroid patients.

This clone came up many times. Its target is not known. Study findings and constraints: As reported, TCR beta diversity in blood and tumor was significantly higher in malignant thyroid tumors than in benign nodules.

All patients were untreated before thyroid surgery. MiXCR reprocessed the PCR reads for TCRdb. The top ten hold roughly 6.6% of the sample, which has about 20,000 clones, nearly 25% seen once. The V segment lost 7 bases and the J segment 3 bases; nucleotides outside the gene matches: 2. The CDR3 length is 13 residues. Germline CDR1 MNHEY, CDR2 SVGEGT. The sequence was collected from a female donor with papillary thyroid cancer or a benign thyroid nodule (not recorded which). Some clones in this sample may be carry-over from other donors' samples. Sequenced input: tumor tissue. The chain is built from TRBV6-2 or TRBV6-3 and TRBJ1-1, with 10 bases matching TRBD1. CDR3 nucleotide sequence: TGTGCCAGCACCGGACAGGGGGACACTGAAGCTTTCTTT. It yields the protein CASTGQGDTEAFF.